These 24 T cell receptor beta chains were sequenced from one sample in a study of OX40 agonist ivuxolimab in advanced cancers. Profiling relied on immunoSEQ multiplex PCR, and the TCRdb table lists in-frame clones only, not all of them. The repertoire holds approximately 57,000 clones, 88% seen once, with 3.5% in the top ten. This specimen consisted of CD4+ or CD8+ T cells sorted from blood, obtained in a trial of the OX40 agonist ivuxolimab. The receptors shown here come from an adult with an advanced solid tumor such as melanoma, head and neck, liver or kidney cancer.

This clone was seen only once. In nucleotides, the CDR3 is TGCGCCAGCAGTGCGGACACCCAGCAGTTCTTC. This translates into CASSADTQQFF. V gene TRBV5-1 combines with J gene TRBJ2-1; TRBD1 might be the D (5 bases). V was cut by 5 bases and J by 11 bases, with 11 bases left in between. The germline V gene has CDR1 SGHRS and CDR2 YFSETQ. This CDR3 has 11 residues.

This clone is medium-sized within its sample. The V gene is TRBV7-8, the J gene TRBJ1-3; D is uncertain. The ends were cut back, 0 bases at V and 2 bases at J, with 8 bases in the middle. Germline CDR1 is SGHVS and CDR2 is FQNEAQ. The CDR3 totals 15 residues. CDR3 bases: TGTGCCAGCAGCTTAGCTCTTGGCCCTGGAAACACCATATATTTT. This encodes CASSLALGPGNTIYF.

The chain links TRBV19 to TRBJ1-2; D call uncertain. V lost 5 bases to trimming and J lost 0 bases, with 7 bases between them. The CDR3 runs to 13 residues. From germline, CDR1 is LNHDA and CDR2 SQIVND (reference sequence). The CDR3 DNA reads TGTGCCAGTAGTCCCAGCGCTAACTATGGCTACACCTTC. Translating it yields CASSPSANYGYTF.

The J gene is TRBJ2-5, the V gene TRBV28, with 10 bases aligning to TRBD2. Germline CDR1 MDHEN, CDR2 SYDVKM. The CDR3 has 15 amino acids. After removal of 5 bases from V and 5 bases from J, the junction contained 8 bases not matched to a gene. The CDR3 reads CASSKAGGVRETQYF. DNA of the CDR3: TGTGCCAGCAGTAAAGCGGGAGGGGTCCGGGAGACCCAGTACTTC.

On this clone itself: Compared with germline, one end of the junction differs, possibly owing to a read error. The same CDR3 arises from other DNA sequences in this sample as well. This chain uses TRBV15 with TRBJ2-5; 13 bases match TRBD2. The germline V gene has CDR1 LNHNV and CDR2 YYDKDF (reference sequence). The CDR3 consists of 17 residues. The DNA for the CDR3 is TGTGCCACCAGCGGAGGAGAGGGACTAGCGGGGCAAGGGACCCAGTACTTC. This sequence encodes CATSGGEGLAGQGTQYF.

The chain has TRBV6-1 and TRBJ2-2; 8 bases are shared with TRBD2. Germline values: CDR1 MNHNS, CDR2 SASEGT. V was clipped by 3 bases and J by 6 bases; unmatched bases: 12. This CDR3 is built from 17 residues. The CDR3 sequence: CASSDPGGGRRAGELFF. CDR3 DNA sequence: TGTGCCAGCAGTGACCCGGGGGGGGGCAGGAGAGCCGGGGAGCTGTTTTTT.

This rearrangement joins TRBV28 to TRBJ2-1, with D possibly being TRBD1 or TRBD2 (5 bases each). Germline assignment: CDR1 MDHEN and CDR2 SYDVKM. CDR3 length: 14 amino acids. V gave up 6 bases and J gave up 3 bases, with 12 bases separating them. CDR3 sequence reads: CASSSGPNYNEQFF. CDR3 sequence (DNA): TGTGCCAGCAGCTCGGGACCGAACTACAATGAGCAGTTCTTC.

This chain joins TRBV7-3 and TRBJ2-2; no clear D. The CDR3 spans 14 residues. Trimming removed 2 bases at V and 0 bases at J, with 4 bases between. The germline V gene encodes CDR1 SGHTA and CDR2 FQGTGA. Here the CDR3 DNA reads TGTGCCAGCAGCTTATTCGCGAACACCGGGGAGCTGTTTTTT. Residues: CASSLFANTGELFF.

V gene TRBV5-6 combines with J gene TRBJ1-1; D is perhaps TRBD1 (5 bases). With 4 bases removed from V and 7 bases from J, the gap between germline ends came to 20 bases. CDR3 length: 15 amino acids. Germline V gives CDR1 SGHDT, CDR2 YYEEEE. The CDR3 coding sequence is TGTGCCAGCAGCCCCCAGGGTCGGTGGGGCAGTGAAGCTTTCTTT. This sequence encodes CASSPQGRWGSEAFF. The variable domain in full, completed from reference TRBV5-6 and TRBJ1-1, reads DAGVTQSPTHLIKTRGQQVTLRCSPKSGHDTVSWYQQALGQGPQFIFQYYEEEERQRGNFPDRFSGHQFPNYSSELNVNALLLGDSALYLCASSPQGRWGSEAFFGQGTRLTVV.

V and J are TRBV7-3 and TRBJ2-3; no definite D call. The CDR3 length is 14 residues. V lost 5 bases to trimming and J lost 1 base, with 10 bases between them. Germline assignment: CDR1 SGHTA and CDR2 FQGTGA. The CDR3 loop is CASSPVAGTDTQYF. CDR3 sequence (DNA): TGTGCCAGCAGCCCCGTCGCAGGCACAGATACGCAGTATTTT.

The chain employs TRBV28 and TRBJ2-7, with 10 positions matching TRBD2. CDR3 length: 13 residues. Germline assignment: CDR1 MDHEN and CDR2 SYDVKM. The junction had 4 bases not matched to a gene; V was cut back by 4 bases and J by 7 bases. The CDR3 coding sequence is TGTGCCAGCAGTTACAGCGGGAGGGGGGAGCAGTACTTC. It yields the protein CASSYSGRGEQYF.

CDR3 protein: CASSRQGGQPQHF. DNA of the CDR3: TGTGCCAGCAGTAGACAGGGCGGCCAGCCCCAGCATTTT. The J gene is TRBJ1-5, the V gene TRBV6-5; TRBD1 agrees at 7 bases. This CDR3 is 13 amino acids long. V gave up 5 bases and J gave up 7 bases; unmatched junction bases: 5. In germline, CDR1 is MNHEY, CDR2 SVGAGI.

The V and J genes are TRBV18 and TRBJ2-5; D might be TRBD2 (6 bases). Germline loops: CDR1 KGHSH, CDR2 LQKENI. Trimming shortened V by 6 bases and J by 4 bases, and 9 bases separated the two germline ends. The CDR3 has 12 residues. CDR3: CASSQGGETQYF. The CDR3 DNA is TGTGCCAGCTCCCAGGGAGGAGAGACCCAGTACTTC.

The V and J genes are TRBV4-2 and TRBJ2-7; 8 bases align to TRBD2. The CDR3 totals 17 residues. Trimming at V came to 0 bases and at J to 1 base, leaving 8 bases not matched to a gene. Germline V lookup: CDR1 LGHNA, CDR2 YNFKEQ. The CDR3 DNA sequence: TGTGCCAGCAGCCAAGATTCGGGGAGCGGGGGATCCTACGAGCAGTACTTC. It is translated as CASSQDSGSGGSYEQYF.

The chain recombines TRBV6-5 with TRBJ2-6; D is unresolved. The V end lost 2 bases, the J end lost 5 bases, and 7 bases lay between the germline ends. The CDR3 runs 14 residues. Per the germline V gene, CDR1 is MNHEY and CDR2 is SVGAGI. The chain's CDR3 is CASSYIGRANVLTF. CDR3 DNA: TGTGCCAGCAGTTACATAGGGAGGGCCAACGTCCTGACTTTC.

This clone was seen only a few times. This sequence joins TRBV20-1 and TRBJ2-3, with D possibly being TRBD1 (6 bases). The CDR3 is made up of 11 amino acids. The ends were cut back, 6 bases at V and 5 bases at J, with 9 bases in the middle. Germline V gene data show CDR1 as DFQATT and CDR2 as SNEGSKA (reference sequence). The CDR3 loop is CSAVRGDTQYF. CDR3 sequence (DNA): TGCAGTGCGGTCAGGGGAGATACGCAGTATTTT.

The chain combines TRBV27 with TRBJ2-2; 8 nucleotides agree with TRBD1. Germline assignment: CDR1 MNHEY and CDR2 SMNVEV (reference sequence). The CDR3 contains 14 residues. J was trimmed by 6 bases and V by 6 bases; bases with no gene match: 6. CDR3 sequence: CASRPGQAPGELFF. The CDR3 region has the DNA TGTGCCAGCAGACCGGGACAGGCCCCCGGGGAGCTGTTTTTT.

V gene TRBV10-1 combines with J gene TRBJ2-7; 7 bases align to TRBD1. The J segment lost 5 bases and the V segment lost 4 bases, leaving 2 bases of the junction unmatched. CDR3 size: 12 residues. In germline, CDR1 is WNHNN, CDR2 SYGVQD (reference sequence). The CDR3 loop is CASSGQGHEQYF. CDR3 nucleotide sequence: TGCGCCAGCAGTGGACAGGGCCACGAGCAGTACTTC.

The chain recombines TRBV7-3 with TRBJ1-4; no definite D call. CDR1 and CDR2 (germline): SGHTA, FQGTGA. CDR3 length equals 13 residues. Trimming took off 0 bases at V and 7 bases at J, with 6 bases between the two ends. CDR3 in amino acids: CASSLTLGEKLFF. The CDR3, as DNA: TGTGCCAGCAGCTTAACGTTGGGTGAAAAACTGTTTTTT.

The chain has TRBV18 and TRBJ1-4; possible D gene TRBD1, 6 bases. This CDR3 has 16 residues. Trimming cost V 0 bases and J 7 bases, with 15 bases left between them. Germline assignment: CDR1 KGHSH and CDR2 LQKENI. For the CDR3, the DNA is TGTGCCAGCTCACCACCGATCGGGGGGGCGAGTGAAAAACTGTTTTTT. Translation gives CASSPPIGGASEKLFF.

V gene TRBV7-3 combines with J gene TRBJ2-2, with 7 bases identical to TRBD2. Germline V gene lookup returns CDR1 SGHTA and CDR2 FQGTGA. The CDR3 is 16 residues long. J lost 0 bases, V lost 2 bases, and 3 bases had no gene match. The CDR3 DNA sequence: TGTGCCAGCAGCTTATACGGGACTACGAACACCGGGGAGCTGTTTTTT. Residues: CASSLYGTTNTGELFF.

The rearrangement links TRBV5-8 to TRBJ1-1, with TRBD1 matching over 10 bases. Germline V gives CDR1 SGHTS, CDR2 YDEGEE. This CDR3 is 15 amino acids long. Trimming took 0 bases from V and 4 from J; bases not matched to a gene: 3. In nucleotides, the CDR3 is TGTGCCAGCAGCTTGGGGGACAGGGGCTTCACTGAAGCTTTCTTT. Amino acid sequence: CASSLGDRGFTEAFF.

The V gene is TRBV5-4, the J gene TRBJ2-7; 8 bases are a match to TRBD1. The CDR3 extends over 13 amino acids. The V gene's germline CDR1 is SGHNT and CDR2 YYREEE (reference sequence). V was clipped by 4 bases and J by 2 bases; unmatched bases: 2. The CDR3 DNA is TGTGCCAGCAGCGAGACAGGGGCCTACGAGCAGTACTTC. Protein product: CASSETGAYEQYF.

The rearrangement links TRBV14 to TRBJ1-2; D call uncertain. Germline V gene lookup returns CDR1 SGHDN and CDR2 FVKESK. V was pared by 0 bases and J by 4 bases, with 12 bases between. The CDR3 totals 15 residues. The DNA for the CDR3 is TGTGCCAGCAGCCAAGAGACGGGCAGGCGCTATGGCTACACCTTC. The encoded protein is CASSQETGRRYGYTF.